These T cell receptor beta chains were read from a single sample in a study of radiotherapy plus CTLA-4 blockade in lung cancer. Only in-frame clones appear in the TCRdb table, and some are missing; sequencing was by immunoSEQ multiplex PCR. Of tens of thousands of clones in the sample, more than 85% were seen once. Material: peripheral blood, obtained from a patient treated with radiotherapy plus ipilimumab. The receptors shown here come from a human donor with non-small cell lung cancer who had stable disease on radiotherapy plus ipilimumab. The CDR3 runs from the conserved cysteine through the conserved F or W. A D gene is named only where the DNA matches it firmly. Clone size appears in some rows only: once, few, many, or a class for an expanded clone.

d_gene: TRBD2
v_gene: TRBV6-5
abundance: -
j_gene: TRBJ2-7
CDR3nt: TGTGCCAGCAAAATTACTAGCGGGGGCTTCTACGAGCAGTACTTC
CDR3aa: CASKITSGGFYEQYF

d_gene: -
v_gene: TRBV5-1
abundance: -
j_gene: TRBJ2-3
CDR3nt: TGCGCCAGCAGCCCGGTGGCGGGGCCCACAGATACGCAGTATTTT
CDR3aa: CASSPVAGPTDTQYF

d_gene: -
v_gene: TRBV5-4
abundance: -
j_gene: TRBJ1-1
CDR3nt: TGTGCCAGCAGCCCCAGGGGAGGGGACACTGAAGCTTTCTTT
CDR3aa: CASSPRGGDTEAFF

d_gene: -
v_gene: TRBV28
abundance: -
j_gene: TRBJ2-2
CDR3nt: TGTGCCAGCAGCCCTTATGCGCCGGGGCCGAACACCGGGGAGCTGTTTTTT
CDR3aa: CASSPYAPGPNTGELFF

d_gene: -
v_gene: TRBV9
abundance: -
j_gene: TRBJ2-5
CDR3nt: TGTGCCAGCAGCGTAGCAAGCGAAGAGACCCAGTACTTC
CDR3aa: CASSVASEETQYF

d_gene: -
v_gene: TRBV11-2
abundance: once
j_gene: TRBJ1-4
CDR3nt: TGTGCCAGCAGCCCCAGGAGCAGGGTAGCAAATGAAAAACTGTTTTTT
CDR3aa: CASSPRSRVANEKLFF

d_gene: TRBD1
v_gene: TRBV27
abundance: -
j_gene: TRBJ2-1
CDR3nt: TGTGCCAGCAGTACCGGGACCCGCGCCCGGGCAGGGGGTAATGAGCAGTTCTTC
CDR3aa: CASSTGTRARAGGNEQFF

d_gene: TRBD1
v_gene: TRBV18
abundance: -
j_gene: TRBJ1-4
CDR3nt: TGTGCCAGCTCCTGGGGGACAGGGGCTAATGAAAAACTGTTTTTT
CDR3aa: CASSWGTGANEKLFF

d_gene: TRBD1
v_gene: TRBV7-6
abundance: -
j_gene: TRBJ2-2
CDR3nt: TGTGCCAGCAGCTTGGAAGGGGGCGGCGGGGAGCTGTTTTTT
CDR3aa: CASSLEGGGGELFF

d_gene: -
v_gene: TRBV29-1
abundance: -
j_gene: TRBJ1-4
CDR3nt: TGCAGCGGCACGCAGGGGATCGATGAAAAACTGTTTTTT
CDR3aa: CSGTQGIDEKLFF

d_gene: -
v_gene: TRBV10-3
abundance: -
j_gene: TRBJ1-2
CDR3nt: TGTGCCATCAGTGATAGCTCGCTAGGCTACACCTTC
CDR3aa: CAISDSSLGYTF

d_gene: TRBD2
v_gene: TRBV19
abundance: -
j_gene: TRBJ2-1
CDR3nt: TGTGCCAGTAGCCCCAGCGGGAGGGCCGGAGATGAGCAGTTCTTC
CDR3aa: CASSPSGRAGDEQFF

d_gene: -
v_gene: TRBV25-1
abundance: -
j_gene: TRBJ2-7
CDR3nt: TGTGCCAGCAGAGGGACATACGAGCAGTACTTC
CDR3aa: CASRGTYEQYF

d_gene: -
v_gene: TRBV19
abundance: -
j_gene: TRBJ1-5
CDR3nt: TGTGCCAGTAGTATCTACGTCAGGGAGAACAATCAGCCCCAGCATTTT
CDR3aa: CASSIYVRENNQPQHF

d_gene: -
v_gene: TRBV4-1
abundance: -
j_gene: TRBJ1-1
CDR3nt: TGCGCCAGCAGCCAAGATCCAGGGTGGAACACTGAAGCTTTCTTT
CDR3aa: CASSQDPGWNTEAFF

d_gene: TRBD2
v_gene: TRBV5-1
abundance: -
j_gene: TRBJ2-3
CDR3nt: TGCGCCAGCGTTGGGCTAGCGGGGACAGATACGCAGTATTTT
CDR3aa: CASVGLAGTDTQYF

d_gene: -
v_gene: TRBV7-7
abundance: -
j_gene: TRBJ2-3
CDR3nt: TGTGCTAGCAGCTTAGACCGCACAGATACGCAGTATTTT
CDR3aa: CASSLDRTDTQYF

d_gene: -
v_gene: TRBV25-1
abundance: once
j_gene: TRBJ1-4
CDR3nt: TGTGCCAGCAGTGACCCGACACAACCGGGCGAAAAACTGTTTTTT
CDR3aa: CASSDPTQPGEKLFF

d_gene: TRBD2
v_gene: TRBV7-9
abundance: -
j_gene: TRBJ2-5
CDR3nt: TGTGCCAGCAGCTTAGGGGCTAGCGGGAGTAAGACCCAGTACTTC
CDR3aa: CASSLGASGSKTQYF

d_gene: -
v_gene: TRBV7-8
abundance: -
j_gene: TRBJ1-5
CDR3nt: TGTGCCAGCAGCTTAGTTAGCCGCAATCAGCCCCAGCATTTT
CDR3aa: CASSLVSRNQPQHF

d_gene: TRBD1
v_gene: TRBV18
abundance: -
j_gene: TRBJ1-4
CDR3nt: TGTGCCAGCTCAGGACAGGGAGAGAAACTGTTTTTT
CDR3aa: CASSGQGEKLFF

d_gene: TRBD1
v_gene: TRBV6-6
abundance: -
j_gene: TRBJ2-5
CDR3nt: TGTGCCAGCAGTTTTCCGGGACAGGGGACTTGGGAGACCCAGTACTTC
CDR3aa: CASSFPGQGTWETQYF